The sequence of this TCR beta chain was determined in a study of blood T cell repertoires in COVID-19. In the study overall: The United States, Italy and Spain provided the acute and convalescent COVID-19 samples. Nucleic acid was either cDNA or gDNA, and it came from T cells, B-cell-depleted T cells, or PBMCs.

The germline V gene has CDR1 KGHSH and CDR2 LQKENI. The germline V and J ends were trimmed by 3 bases and 3 bases, with 18 bases remaining between them. This CDR3 is 16 amino acids long. Membership in each cohort depended on participant-reported clinical history. Two negative PCRs, clearance, or symptom resolution had been documented for recovered Cohort 3 donors. Sequenced by immunoSEQ multiplex PCR; TCRdb stores in-frame clones only, minus some. This sample yields fewer than 450,000 clones, of which 88% are seen a single time; 0.9% to 1.5% belongs to the top ten. The specimen was PBMCs or T cells enriched from blood (not recorded which). This clonotype was sampled from a woman aged 18-29 years who had recovered from COVID-19. The chain is built from TRBV18 and TRBJ2-7; D might be TRBD2 (6 bases). CDR3: CASSPGLLIGGYEQYF. For the CDR3, the DNA is TGTGCCAGCTCACCGGGCCTCCTAATCGGGGGCTACGAGCAGTACTTC.